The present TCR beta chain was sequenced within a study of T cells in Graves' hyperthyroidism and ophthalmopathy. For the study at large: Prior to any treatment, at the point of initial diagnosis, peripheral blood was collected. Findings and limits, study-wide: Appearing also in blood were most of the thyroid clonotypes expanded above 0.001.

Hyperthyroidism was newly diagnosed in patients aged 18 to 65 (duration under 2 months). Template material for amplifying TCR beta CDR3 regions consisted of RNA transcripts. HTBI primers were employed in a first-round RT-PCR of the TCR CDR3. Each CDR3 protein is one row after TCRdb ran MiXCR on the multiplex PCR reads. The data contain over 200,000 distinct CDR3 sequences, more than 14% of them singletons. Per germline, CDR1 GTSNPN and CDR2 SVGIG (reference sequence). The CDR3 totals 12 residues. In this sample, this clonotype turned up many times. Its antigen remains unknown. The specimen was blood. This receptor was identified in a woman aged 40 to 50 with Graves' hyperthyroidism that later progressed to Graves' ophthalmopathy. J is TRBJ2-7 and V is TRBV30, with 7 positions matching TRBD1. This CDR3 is CASRDRLYEQYF. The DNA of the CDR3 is TGTGCGTCCCGGGACAGACTCTACGAGCAGTACTTC.